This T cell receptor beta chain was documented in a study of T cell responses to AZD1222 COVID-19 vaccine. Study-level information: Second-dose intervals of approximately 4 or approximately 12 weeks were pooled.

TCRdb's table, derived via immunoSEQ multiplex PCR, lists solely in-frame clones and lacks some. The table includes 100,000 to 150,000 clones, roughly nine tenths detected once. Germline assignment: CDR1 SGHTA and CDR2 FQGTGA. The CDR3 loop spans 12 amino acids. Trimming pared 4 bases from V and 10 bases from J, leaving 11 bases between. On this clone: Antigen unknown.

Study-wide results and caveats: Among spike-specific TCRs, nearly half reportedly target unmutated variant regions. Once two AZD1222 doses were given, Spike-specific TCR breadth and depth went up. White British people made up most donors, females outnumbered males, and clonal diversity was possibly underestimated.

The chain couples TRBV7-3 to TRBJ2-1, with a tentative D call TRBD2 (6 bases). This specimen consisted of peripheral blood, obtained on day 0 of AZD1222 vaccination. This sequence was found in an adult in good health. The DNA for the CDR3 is TGTGCCAGCAGCTCGGACTACCTGGAGCAGTTCTTC. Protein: CASSSDYLEQFF. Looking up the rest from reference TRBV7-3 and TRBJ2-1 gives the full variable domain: GAGVSQTPSNKVTEKGKYVELRCDPISGHTALYWYRQSLGQGPEFLIYFQGTGAADDSGLPNDRFFAVRPEGSVSTLKIQRTERGDSAVYLCASSSDYLEQFFGPGTRLTVL.